This entry features one T cell receptor beta chain sequence. Its antigen is currently not known. No base qualities exist here, and no much larger clone lies one base off it. As encoded in the germline V gene (reference sequence), CDR1 is MNHEY while CDR2 is SMNVEV. The CDR3, from cysteine to phenylalanine, totals 15 residues. Only the CDR3 DNA is retained, 45 bases long and in frame from the first base. The V and J ends are trimmed by 5 bases and 4 bases, leaving 12 bases between them. This specimen's time point label, interpreted: baseline before first vaccination. The vaccinee samples were drawn from two UK trials, COV001 and COV002, one of which was a single-blind randomized controlled phase 2/3 trial testing AZD1222 (ChAdOx1 nCoV-19) in healthy adults. For TCRbeta chain sequencing, PBMC samples from trial participants were taken at day 0 and at day 28 after the second dose. This specimen comes from a study of T cell responses to AZD1222 COVID-19 vaccine (dated by TCRdb to about 2021). For the wider study: AZD1222 recipients with second doses at about 4 weeks or about 12 weeks were pooled, because spike-specific TCR depth and breadth did not differ between schedules. TCR sequencing was performed for roughly 250 trial participants, of whom roughly 200 were given two doses of AZD1222 and approximately 25 were given two doses of MenACWY control vaccine. Enrollment into the trials was organized by age into subgroups of 18-55, 56-69 and 70-plus years, and those subgroups contained roughly 160, 29 and 62 TCR-sequenced participants, respectively.

General conclusions and limits of the study: Conclusions about previously exposed vaccinees were limited because only a handful of AZD1222 recipients were SARS-CoV-2 seropositive at baseline. After two AZD1222 doses, both the breadth and the depth of spike-specific TCRs were significantly higher than at day 0 and than in MenACWY recipients. In the small 56-69-year group, the increase in depth fell short of significance, most likely because of low power. Participants were mostly white British and included more females than males, and it was suggested by the authors that clonal diversity may have been underestimated. Because no samples from the day 14 peak response were available, repertoires could be characterized only after the peak T cell response. Nearly half of unique spike-specific TCRs reportedly recognized epitopes outside regions mutated in the B.1.351 and B.1.1.7 variants. The whole spike protein was spanned by vaccine-associated CD4 TCRs, and dominant responses were seen in regions 160-218 and 743-854.

The CDR3 regions of human TCRbeta chains were analyzed by immunosequencing. The study's own analysis went as follows. TCRs in the repertoires were matched against a reference library of SARS-CoV-2-specific TCRs that had been generated with the MIRA antigen-specificity platform. Breadth meant the fraction of unique TCRs that were SARS-CoV-2-associated, whereas depth meant the fraction of total T cells that were SARS-CoV-2-associated. Using the MIRA data, every spike-specific TCR was mapped to the spike region that the TCR reacted to and assigned to either a CD4 or a CD8 class. Log10-transformed breadth and depth values were compared by one-way ANOVA with Sidak's multiple comparisons tests. The table was pulled from immuneACCESS by TCRdb, which kept in-frame rearrangements only. Such tables lose some clones; where checked, under half of the loss comes from unresolved V genes, and the rest has no known cause. That table supplies the V and J calls and clone size; D and trimming were determined from the DNA. The sample contains 60,000 to 75,000 clones, 85% of them found a single time. Jointly, the top ten make up approximately 18% of the sample.

This receptor was taken from an adult in good health. Material: peripheral blood, obtained on day 0 of AZD1222 vaccination. Rearrangement joined TRBV27 to TRBJ1-6; no D gene call is confident. The nucleotides read TGTGCCAGCAGTCTACGGACGGAGTATAATTCACCCCTCCACTTT. Translation gives CASSLRTEYNSPLHF.